This TCR beta chain was identified in a study of tumor and adjacent non-tumor tissue in lung cancer. The CDR3 loop spans 15 amino acids. J lost 3 bases, V lost 6 bases, and 4 bases had no gene match. The germline CDR1 and CDR2 sequences are WNHNN and SYGVQD (reference sequence). The table lists this clonotype with many counts. RNA was extracted from bulk tissue without any cell sorting. Distant lung tissue was collected more than 3 cm away from the tumor edge. TCRbeta libraries were built with three rounds of nested PCR, modified from ARM-PCR. TCRdb analysed the multiplex PCR reads with MiXCR anew, one entry per CDR3 protein. Altogether 43,000 or so distinct CDR3 sequences are present, roughly 60% being singletons, with the ten largest covering 45% to 55%.

The chain couples TRBV10-1 to TRBJ2-3; 12 bases align to TRBD2. The receptor was derived from a man aged 45-60 years with non-small cell lung cancer. What was sequenced was distant non-tumor lung tissue. CDR3 region: CASSTGTSGTDTQYF. CDR3 bases: TGCGCCAGCAGCACCGGGACTAGCGGGACAGATACGCAGTATTTT.